The present T cell receptor (beta chain) was sequenced within a study of blood T cell repertoires in COVID-19. Turning to the study itself: The United States, Italy and Spain were the sources of the acute and convalescent COVID-19 samples. T cells, B-cell-depleted T cells, or PBMCs supplied cDNA or gDNA.

CDR1 is MNHEY and CDR2 is SVGAGI in the germline V gene. The CDR3 sequence is 12 residues long. With 2 bases removed from V and 7 bases from J, the gap between germline ends came to 8 bases. Followed over time, Seattle patients had been enrolled while infection was active. How the authors handled the data: Researchers report that nucleated cell counts were estimated from reference gene primer amplification. The table came from immunoSEQ multiplex PCR; TCRdb's copy has only in-frame clones and leaves some out. D and trimming come from the DNA, and the V and J calls and clone size come from that table. The sample includes about 200,000 clones, about 95% of them seen just once.

J is TRBJ1-2 and V is TRBV6-5, with D unresolved. The clonotype was recovered from a man aged 25 to 45 with COVID-19, enrolled during active disease. Specimen: peripheral blood. The DNA of the CDR3 is TGTGCCAGCAGTTACAGAGGGTTTGGCTACACCTTC. Translating it yields CASSYRGFGYTF.